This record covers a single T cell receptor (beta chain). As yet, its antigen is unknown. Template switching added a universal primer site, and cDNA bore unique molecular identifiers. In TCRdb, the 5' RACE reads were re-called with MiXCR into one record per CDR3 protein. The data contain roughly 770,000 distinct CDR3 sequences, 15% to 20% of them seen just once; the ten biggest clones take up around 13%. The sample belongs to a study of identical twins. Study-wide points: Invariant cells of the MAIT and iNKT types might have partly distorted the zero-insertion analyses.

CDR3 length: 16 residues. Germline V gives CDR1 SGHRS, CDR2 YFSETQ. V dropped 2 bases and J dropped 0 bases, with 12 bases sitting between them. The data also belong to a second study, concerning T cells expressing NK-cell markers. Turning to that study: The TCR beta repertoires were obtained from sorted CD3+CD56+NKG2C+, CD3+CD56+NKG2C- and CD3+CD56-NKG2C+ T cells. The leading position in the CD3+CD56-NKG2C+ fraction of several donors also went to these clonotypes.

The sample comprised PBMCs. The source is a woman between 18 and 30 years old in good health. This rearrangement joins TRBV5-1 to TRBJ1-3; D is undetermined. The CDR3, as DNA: TGCGCCAGCAGCTTAAACCCCAGTGACTCTGGAAACACCATATATTTT. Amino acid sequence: CASSLNPSDSGNTIYF.